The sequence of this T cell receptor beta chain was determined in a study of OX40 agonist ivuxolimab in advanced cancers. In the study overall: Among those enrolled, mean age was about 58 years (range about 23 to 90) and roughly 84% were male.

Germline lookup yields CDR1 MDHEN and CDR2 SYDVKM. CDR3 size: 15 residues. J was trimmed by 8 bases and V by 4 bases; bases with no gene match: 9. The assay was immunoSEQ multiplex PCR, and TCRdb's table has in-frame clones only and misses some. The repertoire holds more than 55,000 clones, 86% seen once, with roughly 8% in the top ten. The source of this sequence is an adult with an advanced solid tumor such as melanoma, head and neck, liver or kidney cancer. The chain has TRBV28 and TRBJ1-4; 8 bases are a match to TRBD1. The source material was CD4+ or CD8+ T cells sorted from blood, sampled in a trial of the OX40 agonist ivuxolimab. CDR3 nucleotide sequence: TGTGCCAGCAGTTCCAGGGGGCTAGTGGGCGAAAAACTGTTTTTT. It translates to CASSSRGLVGEKLFF.